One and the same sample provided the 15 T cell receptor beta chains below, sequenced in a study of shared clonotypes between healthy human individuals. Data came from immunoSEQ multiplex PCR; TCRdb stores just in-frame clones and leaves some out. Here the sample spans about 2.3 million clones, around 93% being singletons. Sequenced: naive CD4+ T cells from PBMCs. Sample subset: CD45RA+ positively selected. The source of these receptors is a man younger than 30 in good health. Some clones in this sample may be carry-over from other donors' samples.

Here the CDR3 DNA reads TGTGCCAGCCTAAGCAGTTCGGCAATAGAAGCTTTCTTT. Amino acids: CASLSSSAIEAFF. This chain uses TRBV2 with TRBJ1-1, with D uncertain. Trimming stripped 8 bases from V and 8 bases from J, with 18 bases between. The CDR3 loop spans 13 amino acids. Per germline, CDR1 SNHLY and CDR2 FYNNEI.

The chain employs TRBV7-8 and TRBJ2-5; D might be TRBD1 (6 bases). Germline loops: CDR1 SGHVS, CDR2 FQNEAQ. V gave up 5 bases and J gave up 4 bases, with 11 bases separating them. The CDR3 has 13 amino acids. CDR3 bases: TGTGCCAGCAGCCGACAGGTATCAGAGACCCAGTACTTC. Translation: CASSRQVSETQYF.

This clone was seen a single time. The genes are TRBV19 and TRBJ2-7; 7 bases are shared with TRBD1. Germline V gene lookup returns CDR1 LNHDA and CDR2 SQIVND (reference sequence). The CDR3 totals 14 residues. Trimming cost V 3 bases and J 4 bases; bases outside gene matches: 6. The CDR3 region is CASSIRGTEYEQYF. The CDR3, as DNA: TGTGCCAGTAGTATTAGGGGGACAGAGTACGAGCAGTACTTC.

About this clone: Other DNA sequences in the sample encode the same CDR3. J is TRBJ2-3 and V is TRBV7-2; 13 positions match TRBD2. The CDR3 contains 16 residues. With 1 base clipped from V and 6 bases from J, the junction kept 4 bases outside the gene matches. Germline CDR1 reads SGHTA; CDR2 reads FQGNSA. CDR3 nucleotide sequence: TGTGCCAGCAGCTTAGGACTAGCGGGAGGTGTGGATACGCAGTATTTT. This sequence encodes CASSLGLAGGVDTQYF.

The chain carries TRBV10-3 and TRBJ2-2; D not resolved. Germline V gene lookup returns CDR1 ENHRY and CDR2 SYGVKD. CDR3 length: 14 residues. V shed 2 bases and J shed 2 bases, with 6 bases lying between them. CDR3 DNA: TGTGCCATCAGTGAGAGACCTAACACCGGGGAGCTGTTTTTT. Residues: CAISERPNTGELFF.

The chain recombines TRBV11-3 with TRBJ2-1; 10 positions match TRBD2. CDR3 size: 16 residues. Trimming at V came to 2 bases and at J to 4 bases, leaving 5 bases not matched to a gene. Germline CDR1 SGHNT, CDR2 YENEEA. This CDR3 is CASSLNWGLAYNEQFF. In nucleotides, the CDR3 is TGTGCCAGCAGCTTAAACTGGGGACTAGCGTACAATGAGCAGTTCTTC.

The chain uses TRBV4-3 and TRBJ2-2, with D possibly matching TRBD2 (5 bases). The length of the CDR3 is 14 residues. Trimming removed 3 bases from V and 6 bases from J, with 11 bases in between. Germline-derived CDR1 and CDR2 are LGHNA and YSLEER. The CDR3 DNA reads TGCGCCAGCAGCCATACTACTAGGGCCGGGGAGCTGTTTTTT. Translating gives CASSHTTRAGELFF.

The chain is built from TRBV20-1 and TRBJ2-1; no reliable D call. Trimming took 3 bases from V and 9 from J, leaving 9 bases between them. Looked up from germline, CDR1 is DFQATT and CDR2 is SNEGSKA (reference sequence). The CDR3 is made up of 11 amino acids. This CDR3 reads CSARRKGEQFF. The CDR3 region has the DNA TGCAGTGCTAGGAGGAAAGGTGAGCAGTTCTTC.

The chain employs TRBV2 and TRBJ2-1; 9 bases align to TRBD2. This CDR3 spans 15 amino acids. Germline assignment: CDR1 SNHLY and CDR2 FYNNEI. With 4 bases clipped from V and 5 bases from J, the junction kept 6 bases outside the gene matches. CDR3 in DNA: TGTGCCAGCAGTGTAGGGGTAGCGGGAGACAATGAGCAGTTCTTC. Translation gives CASSVGVAGDNEQFF.

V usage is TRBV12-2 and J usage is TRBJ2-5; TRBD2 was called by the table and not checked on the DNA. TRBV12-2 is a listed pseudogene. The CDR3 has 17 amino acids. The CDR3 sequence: CATNYSGRALHQETQYF. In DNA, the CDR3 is TGTGCAACAAATTATAGCGGGAGGGCCCTTCACCAAGAGACCCAGTACTTC.

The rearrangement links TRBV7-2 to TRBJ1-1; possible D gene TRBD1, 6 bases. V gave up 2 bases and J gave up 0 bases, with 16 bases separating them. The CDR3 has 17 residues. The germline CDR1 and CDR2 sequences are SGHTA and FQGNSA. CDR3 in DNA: TGTGCCAGCAGCTTAAGCGGGGGGCCCTCCATGAACACTGAAGCTTTCTTT. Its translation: CASSLSGGPSMNTEAFF. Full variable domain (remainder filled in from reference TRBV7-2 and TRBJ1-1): GAGVSQSPSNKVTEKGKDVELRCDPISGHTALYWYRQSLGQGLEFLIYFQGNSAPDKSGLPSDRFSAERTGGSVSTLTIQRTQQEDSAVYLCASSLSGGPSMNTEAFFGQGTRLTVV.

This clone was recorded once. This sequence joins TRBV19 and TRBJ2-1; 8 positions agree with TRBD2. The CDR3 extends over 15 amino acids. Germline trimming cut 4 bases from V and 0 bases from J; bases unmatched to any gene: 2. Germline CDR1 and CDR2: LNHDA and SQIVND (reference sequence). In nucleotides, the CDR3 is TGTGCCAGTAGTAGCGGGGGGTTCTCCTACAATGAGCAGTTCTTC. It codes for CASSSGGFSYNEQFF.

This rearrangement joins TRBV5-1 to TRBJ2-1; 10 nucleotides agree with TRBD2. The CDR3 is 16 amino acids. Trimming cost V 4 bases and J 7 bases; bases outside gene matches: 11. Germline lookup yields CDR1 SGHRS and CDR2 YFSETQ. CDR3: CASSPPLAGDRNEQFF. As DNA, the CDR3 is TGCGCCAGCAGCCCCCCTCTAGCGGGAGATCGGAATGAGCAGTTCTTC. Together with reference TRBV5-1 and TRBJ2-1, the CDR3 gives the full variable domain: KAGVTQTPRYLIKTRGQQVTLSCSPISGHRSVSWYQQTPGQGLQFLFEYFSETQRNKGNFPGRFSGRQFSNSRSEMNVSTLELGDSALYLCASSPPLAGDRNEQFFGPGTRLTVL.

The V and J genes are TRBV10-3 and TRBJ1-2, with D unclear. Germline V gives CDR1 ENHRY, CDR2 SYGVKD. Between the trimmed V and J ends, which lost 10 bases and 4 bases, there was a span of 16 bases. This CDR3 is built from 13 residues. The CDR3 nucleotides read TGTGCCACCAAGGCCGGGAGAGGCTATGGCTACACCTTC. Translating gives CATKAGRGYGYTF.

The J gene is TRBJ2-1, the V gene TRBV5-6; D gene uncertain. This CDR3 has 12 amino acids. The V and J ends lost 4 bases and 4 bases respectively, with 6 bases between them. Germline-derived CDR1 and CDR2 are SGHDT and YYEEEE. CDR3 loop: CASSQDYNEQFF. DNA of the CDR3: TGTGCCAGCAGCCAGGATTACAATGAGCAGTTCTTC.